Listed here is a single T cell receptor (beta chain). The antigen it recognizes is unknown. The record has no base qualities; no much larger clone is one base away. The entry originates in a study of Graves' ophthalmopathy and Graves' hyperthyroidism (dated by TCRdb to the late 2010s). A note on the overall study: A patient counted as having stable hyperthyroidism if there was no progression to ophthalmopathy within 18 months of follow-up. In five or six hyperthyroidism patients, T-cell repertoires of thyroid tissue and blood were compared. The study used TCR beta repertoire signatures to distinguish Graves' ophthalmopathy from Graves' hyperthyroidism and to predict progression to ophthalmopathy. To explore V-J signatures that separate ophthalmopathy from hyperthyroidism, a discovery set of around 97 patients was enrolled, consisting of under 50 with ophthalmopathy and around 60 with stable hyperthyroidism. After sampling, hyperthyroidism patients received methimazole starting at 30 mg daily, and ophthalmopathy patients received high-dose intravenous methylprednisolone. In total, 135 blood samples were TCR-sequenced: around 42 ophthalmopathy, approximately 75 hyperthyroidism and roughly 17 hyperthyroidism-to-ophthalmopathy patients. For independent validation, a separate cohort was made up of approximately 19 hyperthyroidism patients plus 17 patients who later progressed from hyperthyroidism to ophthalmopathy.

Hyperthyroidism patients were newly diagnosed, with disease duration under 2 months, and aged 18 to 65 years. Patients were excluded if they had other autoimmune diseases, uncontrolled infections, pregnancy or lactation. Diagnosis was based on clinical symptoms, serum thyroxine, TRAb, thyroid ultrasound and orbital computed tomography. Total RNA was extracted with Trizol reagent and quality-checked on an Agilent 2100 Bioanalyzer. On the study overall, not on this receptor specifically: Most of the expanded thyroid clonotypes with a frequency above 0.001 were also detected in blood, and it was suggested that the thyroid immune response may be reflected by blood repertoires. Sample size was not statistically predetermined, and group allocation was not concealed from the investigators. In validation, the model predicted ophthalmopathy progression with 55% to 71% sensitivity and 72.22% specificity; some twelve predicted patients were CT-confirmed with GO in a median of around 6 months. Ophthalmopathy was separated from stable hyperthyroidism by the 13-signature model with just under 90% sensitivity and 81% to 84% specificity in cross-validation and with 80%/75% in the test set.

For repertoire sequencing, the TCR beta CDR3 regions were amplified from RNA transcripts. The first round was an RT-PCR using HTBI primers with the Qiagen OneStep RT-PCR kit, and this first round was followed by a second-round multiplex PCR, then size selection and purification. The libraries underwent paired-end sequencing with 100 bp reads on an Illumina HiSeq2000. As for the original processing: Reads were processed with SOAPnuke, discarding reads with adapters, uncalled bases, mean Phred below 15, or no exact constant-primer or identifier match. COPE v1.2.5 was used to merge the high-quality paired reads. Each unique nucleotide sequence was defined as a clonotype, and clonotypes were aligned to IMGT TRB V, D and J references with MiTCR v1.1. Only V-J combinations with frequency above 0.0001 were analysed, covering 99% to 99.2% of repertoires. For each V-J combination, a TCR clonal expansion and chaos score was defined as F50 clonal expansion divided by the chaos observed in the TCRdist matrix. Welch's t-statistics and random forest were used to reduce features to 13 V-J combinations, which were fed into a naive Bayes classifier. Thyroid-blood repertoire similarity was quantified with the Morisita-Horn index. TCRdb redid the processing of the public reads, applying fastp at Q25 and MiXCR, and retained in-frame beta chains. Records with the same CDR3 protein are collapsed into one entry carrying the most frequent genes and DNA. TCRdb, not the original authors, processed these V and J calls. The table for this sample lists about 1.1 million distinct CDR3 sequences; less than 45% of them were counted only once. Roughly 11% of the sample belongs to the ten largest clones.

The trim is 5 bases for V and 5 bases for J, with a gap of 15 bases between the germline ends. CDR1 is given as SGHTA and CDR2 as FQGNSA, both from the germline V gene. The CDR3, cysteine through phenylalanine, is 14 amino acids long. The entry retains the CDR3 DNA only, 42 bases that are in frame from base 1. The chain is assembled from TRBV7-2 and TRBJ1-1, with a tentative D gene TRBD1 over 5 matching bases. The source material was peripheral blood or thyroid tissue (not recorded which). The TCR was taken from an adult man with Graves' hyperthyroidism. The CDR3 amino acid sequence is: CASSQTGPGTEAFF. In nucleotide form, the sequence is TGTGCCAGCAGCCAAACGGGACCAGGGACTGAAGCTTTCTTT.